One and the same sample provided the 13 T cell receptor beta chains below, sequenced in a study of blood T cells in healthy people across ages. The second PCR ran roughly 6 to 12 cycles with a sample-barcoded 5' primer and J-beta primers. TCRdb independently ran MiXCR on the 5' RACE reads; one entry per CDR3 protein. The sample has around 1.5 million distinct CDR3 sequences, about 31% seen once. The sample comprised blood. These receptors came from a woman aged 25 to 39 in good health.

In the case of this clonotype: This may be a read error, as it is one base from a much larger clone. V is TRBV28 and J is TRBJ1-5; D not resolved. The CDR3 loop spans 14 amino acids. V lost 6 bases and J lost 4, with 13 bases in between. Germline CDR1 is MDHEN and CDR2 is SYDVKM. CDR3 DNA: TGTGCCAGCAGCGATACGTGTGAAAATCAGCCCCAGCATTTT. The encoded protein is CASSDTCENQPQHF.

V usage is TRBV28 and J usage is TRBJ2-7; no clear D gene. The V gene lost 5 bases and the J gene lost 7 bases, with 15 bases spanning the gap. Germline V CDR1 and CDR2: MDHEN, SYDVKM. The CDR3 spans 13 residues. This CDR3 is CASSPLGPREQYF. The CDR3 region has the DNA TGTGCCAGCAGTCCCCTTGGGCCTCGGGAGCAGTACTTC. Full variable domain (rest looked up from reference TRBV28 and TRBJ2-7): DVKVTQSSRYLVKRTGEKVFLECVQDMDHENMFWYRQDPGLGLRLIYFSYDVKMKEKGDIPEGYSVSREKKERFSLILESASTNQTSMYLCASSPLGPREQYFGPGTRLTVT.

The rearrangement links TRBV6-1 to TRBJ2-5; perhaps D is TRBD1 or TRBD2 (5 bases each). Germline V gives CDR1 MNHNS, CDR2 SASEGT. The V gene lost 8 bases and the J gene lost 5 bases, with 15 bases spanning the gap. The CDR3 extends over 13 amino acids. CDR3 in amino acids: CASSSGWGETQYF. Here the CDR3 DNA reads TGTGCCAGCTCATCAGGTTGGGGGGAGACCCAGTACTTC.

The table lists this clonotype with a few counts. This chain joins TRBV29-1 and TRBJ1-4; 7 bases agree with TRBD1. Germline V lookup: CDR1 SQVTM, CDR2 ANQGSEA. The length of the CDR3 is 13 residues. The trim removed 7 bases at V and 7 bases at J, leaving 9 bases unmatched. The CDR3 nucleotides read TGCAGCGCCACAGGGGATACGGTTGAAAAACTGTTTTTT. Translated: CSATGDTVEKLFF.

In this sample, this clonotype turned up a few times. This rearrangement joins TRBV10-3 to TRBJ1-2; no clear D. CDR1 and CDR2 from the germline V gene are ENHRY and SYGVKD. The V end was cut by 8 bases, the J end by 6 bases, with 7 bases between. The CDR3 totals 10 residues. Here the CDR3 reads CAIGEDGYTF. DNA of the CDR3: TGTGCCATCGGGGAGGATGGCTACACCTTC.

This clonotype has more than one count but fewer than ten. This clone may be a read error of a much larger clone one base away. V usage is TRBV4-1 and J usage is TRBJ2-3, with unresolved D. Germline CDR1 and CDR2: MGHRA and YSYEKL. Deletions cut 3 bases from V and 2 bases from J, with 9 bases between. CDR3 length equals 14 residues. As DNA, the CDR3 is TGCGCCAGCAGCCAGAGTAGCAACACAGATACGCAGTATTTT. Protein sequence: CASSQSSNTDTQYF.

The chain carries TRBV7-8 and TRBJ2-5; unclear D gene. This CDR3 has 15 residues. V dropped 1 base and J dropped 6 bases, with 15 bases sitting between them. Germline CDR1 is SGHVS and CDR2 is FQNEAQ. CDR3 sequence (DNA): TGTGCCAGCAGCTTAGGCCTAGACGTTAGCCAGACCCAGTACTTC. It translates to CASSLGLDVSQTQYF.

Only a few counts were recorded for this clonotype. The J gene is TRBJ2-7, the V gene TRBV5-6, with 10 bases aligning to TRBD2. The CDR3 length is 16 residues. Germline lookup yields CDR1 SGHDT and CDR2 YYEEEE. J lost 0 bases, V lost 3 bases, and 6 bases had no gene match. CDR3 coding DNA: TGTGCCAGCAGCTACGGACTAGCGGAGCACTCCTACGAGCAGTACTTC. It codes for CASSYGLAEHSYEQYF.

In regard to this clonotype: This could be a read error, since a much larger clone is one nucleotide away. J is TRBJ2-1 and V is TRBV10-2, with TRBD1 identical over 7 bases. Germline V CDR1 and CDR2: WSHSY, SAAADI. The CDR3 loop spans 15 amino acids. The CDR3 spells CAGRDSTGSYNEQFF. DNA for the CDR3: TGCGCCGGCAGGGACAGTACAGGGAGTTACAATGAGCAGTTCTTC.

The genes are TRBV5-1 and TRBJ2-2; D gene ambiguous. Trimming took 4 bases from V and 6 from J, leaving 10 bases between them. CDR3 size: 13 residues. From germline, CDR1 is SGHRS and CDR2 YFSETQ. CDR3 protein: CASSRRASGELFF. CDR3 nucleotides: TGCGCCAGCAGCCGTAGGGCCTCCGGGGAGCTGTTTTTT.

V gene TRBV6-2 or TRBV6-3 combines with J gene TRBJ2-1; D gene ambiguous. V lost 0 bases to trimming and J lost 0 bases, with 12 bases between them. Germline V CDR1 and CDR2: MNHEY, SVGEGT. The CDR3 totals 17 residues. The CDR3 coding sequence is TGTGCCAGCAGTTACTCGATGGGGATGAGCTCCTACAATGAGCAGTTCTTC. Its translation is CASSYSMGMSSYNEQFF.

The chain has TRBV20-1 and TRBJ2-5, with unresolved D. V lost 1 base and J lost 5, with 17 bases in between. This CDR3 region has 15 residues. Germline V CDR1 and CDR2: DFQATT, SNEGSKA (reference sequence). The CDR3 here is CSARGAEGLRETQYF. The DNA for the CDR3 is TGCAGTGCTAGAGGGGCAGAAGGGCTACGGGAGACCCAGTACTTC.

This clonotype has a count of ten or more. The chain uses TRBV7-2 and TRBJ1-1; a possible D gene is TRBD1 (5 bases). This CDR3 is built from 13 residues. In germline, CDR1 is SGHTA, CDR2 FQGNSA. Trimming took 6 bases from V and 1 from J, leaving 9 bases between them. The CDR3, as DNA: TGTGCCAGCAGGCGTCAGGGGAACACTGAAGCTTTCTTT. Amino acids: CASRRQGNTEAFF.